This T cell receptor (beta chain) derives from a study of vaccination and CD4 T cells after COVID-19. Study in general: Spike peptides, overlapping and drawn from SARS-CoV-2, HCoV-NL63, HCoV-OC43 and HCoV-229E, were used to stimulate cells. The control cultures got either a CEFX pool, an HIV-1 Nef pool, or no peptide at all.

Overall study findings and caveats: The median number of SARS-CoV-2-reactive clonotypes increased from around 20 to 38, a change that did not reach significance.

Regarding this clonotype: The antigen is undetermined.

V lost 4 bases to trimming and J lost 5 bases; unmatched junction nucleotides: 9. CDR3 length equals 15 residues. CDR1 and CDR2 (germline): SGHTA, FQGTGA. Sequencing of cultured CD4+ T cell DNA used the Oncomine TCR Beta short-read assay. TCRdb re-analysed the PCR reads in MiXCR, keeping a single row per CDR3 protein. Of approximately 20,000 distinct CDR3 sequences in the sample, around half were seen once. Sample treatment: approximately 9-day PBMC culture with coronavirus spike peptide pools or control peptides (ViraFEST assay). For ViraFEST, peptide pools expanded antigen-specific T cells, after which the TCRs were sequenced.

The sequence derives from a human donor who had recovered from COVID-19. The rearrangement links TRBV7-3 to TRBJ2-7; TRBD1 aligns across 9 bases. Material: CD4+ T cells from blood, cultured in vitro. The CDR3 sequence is CASSSVGTGGNEQYF. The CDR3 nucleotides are TGTGCCAGCAGCTCAGTCGGTACAGGGGGCAACGAGCAGTACTTC. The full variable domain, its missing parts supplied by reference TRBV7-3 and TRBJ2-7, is GAGVSQTPSNKVTEKGKYVELRCDPISGHTALYWYRQSLGQGPEFLIYFQGTGAADDSGLPNDRFFAVRPEGSVSTLKIQRTERGDSAVYLCASSSVGTGGNEQYFGPGTRLTVT.